Listed below are T cell receptor beta chains from one sample, sequenced in a study of cytomegalovirus exposure and HLA in healthy donors. Profiled with immunoSEQ multiplex PCR; TCRdb holds only in-frame clones, not every one. Counted here are some 100,000 clones, about 79% occurring once; the ten biggest clones make up over 4%. Sequenced material: PBMCs. Receptor source: a female donor in good health and CMV-seropositive. Each CDR3 is given with its conserved first and last residue. D genes are given only for firm matches. Expanded clones get a size class; other rows say once, few or many, or leave the size out.

>TRBV15|TRBD1|NA|TRBJ1-1
TGTGCCACCAGCAGCCTAACAGGGGGAATCACTGAAGCTTTCTTT
CATSSLTGGITEAFF
>TRBV4-2|TRBD1|few|TRBJ2-1
TGTGCCAGCAGCCCCGACAGGGGCGGTGAGCAGTTCTTC
CASSPDRGGEQFF
>TRBV18|NA|NA|TRBJ2-1
TGTGCCAGCTCACCCTGGACGGGAGTCGATGAGCAGTTCTTC
CASSPWTGVDEQFF
>TRBV5-1|TRBD2|once|TRBJ2-1
TGCGCCAGCAGCGGGGGGGACTACGGTGAGCAGTTCTTC
CASSGGDYGEQFF
>TRBV5-1|TRBD2|NA|TRBJ2-1
TGCGCCAGCAGCTCCGACAGCTCTAGCGGGGGGCATGAGCAGTTCTTC
CASSSDSSSGGHEQFF
>TRBV6-1|NA|NA|TRBJ1-6
TGTGCCAGCCGCCAGGGAAGCTCCTATAATTCACCCCTCCACTTT
CASRQGSSYNSPLHF
>TRBV25-1|TRBD1|few|TRBJ2-1
TGTGCCACCGGGACAGAATTCTACAATGAGCAGTTCTTC
CATGTEFYNEQFF
>TRBV4-2|TRBD1|NA|TRBJ1-2
TGTGCCAGCAGCCAGGGACAGGGAACAGCGACGGGCGGCTACACCTTC
CASSQGQGTATGGYTF
>TRBV25-1|TRBD1|few|TRBJ1-2
TGTGCCAGCAGTGGACAGGGGGCCTATGGCTACACCTTC
CASSGQGAYGYTF
>TRBV6-1|NA|NA|TRBJ1-5
TGTGCCAGCAGTGCACAGCAGACTAGCAATCAGCCCCAGCATTTT
CASSAQQTSNQPQHF
>TRBV2|NA|NA|TRBJ1-1
TGTGCCAGCAGTCGGGGGACGAACACTGAAGCTTTCTTT
CASSRGTNTEAFF
>TRBV4-2|TRBD2|NA|TRBJ2-3
TGTGCCAGCAGCCTCCTAGCGGGGGAGAGAGATACGCAGTATTTT
CASSLLAGERDTQYF
>TRBV5-4|TRBD2|NA|TRBJ2-1
TGTGCCAGCAGCTTACGTGTGCCTAGCGGGGGGTACAATGAGCAGTTCTTC
CASSLRVPSGGYNEQFF
>TRBV15|TRBD1|NA|TRBJ2-7
TGTGCCACCAGTAACCCGGACAGGGACGGGGGGCAGTACTTC
CATSNPDRDGGQYF
>TRBV29-1|NA|NA|TRBJ2-5
TGCAGCGTTACCGAACTTGAGACCCAGTACTTC
CSVTELETQYF
>TRBV6-4|TRBD1|NA|TRBJ2-1
TGTGCCAGCAGTGTAGCCGGGACAGGAAACAATGAGCAGTTCTTC
CASSVAGTGNNEQFF
>TRBV5-1|TRBD1|NA|TRBJ1-4
TGCGCCAGCAGCTTTGGGCAAACAGGGGTGACTAATGAAAAACTGTTTTTT
CASSFGQTGVTNEKLFF
>TRBV6-9|TRBD2|NA|TRBJ2-2
TGTGCCAGCAGTTACAGATGGACTAGCGGGGACACCGGGGAGCTGTTTTTT
CASSYRWTSGDTGELFF
>TRBV4-1|TRBD1|NA|TRBJ2-7
TGCGCCAGCAGCCAAGGGCCAGGGGGATTCGAGCAGTACTTC
CASSQGPGGFEQYF
>TRBV30|NA|NA|TRBJ1-5
TGTGCCTGGAGTGTAGAGGGATATCAGCCCCAGCATTTT
CAWSVEGYQPQHF
>TRBV12-2|NA|NA|TRBJ2-3
TGTGCAAGTCGCCCCCTAGCGGGAGCAATAGATACGCAGTATTTT
CASRPLAGAIDTQYF
>TRBV4-1|NA|few|TRBJ2-1
TGCGCCAGCAGCCGCGGGGGCGGTGAGCAGTTCTTC
CASSRGGGEQFF
>TRBV19|NA|NA|TRBJ2-5
TGTGCCAGTAGTATGGACCGGATCCAAAAGCGGGAGACCCAGTACTTC
CASSMDRIQKRETQYF
>TRBV5-6|NA|few|TRBJ1-1
TGTGCCAGCAGCCCGATGTGGGACTTCGACCGGAACACTGAAGCTTTCTTT
CASSPMWDFDRNTEAFF
>TRBV5-6|NA|few|TRBJ1-3
TGTGCCAGCAGCTTGTGGGAGGCACGGCTCTCTGGAAACACCATATATTTT
CASSLWEARLSGNTIYF
>TRBV19|NA|once|TRBJ2-6
TGTGCCAGTAGTACCTCTCGGAGCTCTGGGGCCAACGTCCTGACTTTC
CASSTSRSSGANVLTF
>TRBV6-1|NA|NA|TRBJ1-5
TGTGCCAGCAGTCAGGACAGCTATAGCAATCAGCCCCAGCATTTT
CASSQDSYSNQPQHF